Given below is one T cell receptor (beta chain) in context. The antigen is undetermined. This CDR3 region has 15 residues. Germline V lookup: CDR1 SGHTA, CDR2 FQGNSA. V lost 4 bases to trimming and J lost 4 bases, with 16 bases between them. This sample was taken from a study of a mutant IDH1 vaccine in newly diagnosed glioma. Overall study: Once 4-6 weeks had passed after radiotherapy alone, vaccination started, or it started with temozolomide cycles. Radiotherapy, temozolomide, or both had been given previously, and both were given to most.

Time point described: week 23, last vaccination. One vaccine dose held 300 ug of mutant IDH1 20-mer peptide and came with topical imiquimod. Astrocytomas that were new, WHO grade 3 or 4, IDH1-mutant and ATRX-lost were present in the donors. Measured with immunoSEQ multiplex PCR; TCRdb has only the in-frame clones, and not every one. The sample includes roughly 76,000 clones, around 85% seen only once; the top ten take 2% to 2.5%. The clonotype originates from a man aged 25 to 40 with glioma. Some clones in this sample may be carry-over from other donors' samples. This chain uses TRBV7-2 with TRBJ2-5; D remains unclear. The specimen was PBMCs, collected from a glioma patient whose treatment included an IDH1 peptide vaccine. The CDR3 reads CASSSDWSRGETQYF. In DNA form, the CDR3 reads TGTGCCAGCAGCTCCGACTGGAGCCGAGGAGAGACCCAGTACTTC.